This T cell receptor beta chain stems from a study of PD-L1 blockade in urothelial cancer. The wider study: Male sex and bladder-origin urothelial cancer characterized about 90% of the roughly 30 patients. Each patient had 0 to 3 earlier chemotherapy regimens. There were a median of approximately 140,000 T cells in blood samples.

The table came from immunoSEQ multiplex PCR; TCRdb's copy has only in-frame clones and leaves some out. The table shows some 49,000 clones, with 87% occurring only once. Each patient presented with locally advanced or metastatic urothelial carcinoma. The sample consisted of PBMCs, taken around atezolizumab (anti-PD-L1) treatment. The origin of this receptor is a man between 60 and 75 years old with urothelial cancer.

The CDR3 sequence: CAWSPGGGIYEQYF. CDR3 nucleotide sequence: TGTGCCTGGTCCCCGGGGGGCGGAATCTACGAGCAGTACTTC. J is TRBJ2-7 and V is TRBV30; D might be TRBD2 (7 bases). Germline CDR1 reads GTSNPN; CDR2 reads SVGIG (reference sequence). The CDR3 spans 14 residues. V was clipped by 5 bases and J by 3 bases, with 17 bases between them.